These T cell receptor beta chains were read from a single sample in a study of blood T cell repertoires in COVID-19. Libraries were prepared by immunoSEQ multiplex PCR; TCRdb keeps only in-frame clonotypes and omits some of them. The sample comprises about 170,000 clones, 85% of which are singletons, and roughly 8.4% rests with the top ten. The sequencing input was peripheral blood. The receptors derive from an elderly woman with COVID-19, enrolled during active disease. The CDR3 runs from the conserved cysteine through the conserved F or W. The D gene is left open where the match is weak. Size is omitted from some rows. Given values are once, few, many or a class for expanded clones.

D	size	V	J	DNA	CDR3
NA	NA	TRBV3-1/TRBV3-2	TRBJ1-1	TGTGCCAGCAGCCGGCGGGAGATGAACACTGAAGCTTTCTTT	CASSRREMNTEAFF
TRBD1	NA	TRBV5-1	TRBJ1-2	TGCGCCAGCAGCTTGGCACAGGGGGCCCTTGGCTACACCTTC	CASSLAQGALGYTF
TRBD2	NA	TRBV27	TRBJ2-3	TGTGCCAGCAGCCCAGTGGGGCTAGCGGGCGATACCCCCACAGATACGCAGTATTTT	CASSPVGLAGDTPTDTQYF
TRBD1	NA	TRBV18	TRBJ2-2	TGTGCCAGCTCACCAGCGACAGGGGGTACCACCGGGGAGCTGTTTTTT	CASSPATGGTTGELFF
NA	NA	TRBV24-1	TRBJ1-1	TGTGCCACACGCCCCGGGGTGAACACTGAAGCTTTCTTT	CATRPGVNTEAFF
NA	NA	TRBV5-1	TRBJ2-2	TGCGCCAGCAGCTTGGCCCCGCCGACTACCTGGGCGAACACCGGGGAGCTGTTTTTT	CASSLAPPTTWANTGELFF
NA	NA	TRBV7-9	TRBJ2-4	TGTGCCAGCAGCTTAACCGCCGGGGCCGGGGGCATTCAGTACTTC	CASSLTAGAGGIQYF
NA	NA	TRBV28	TRBJ1-4	TGTGCCAGCAGTGGGGGGAATAATGAAAAACTGTTTTTT	CASSGGNNEKLFF
TRBD1	NA	TRBV6-5	TRBJ2-7	TGTGCCAGCAGCCGGGACAGGCAGATCTACGAGCAGTACTTC	CASSRDRQIYEQYF
NA	NA	TRBV11-2	TRBJ2-1	TGTGCCAGCAGCTTACTCCCGGGAGTCCTCAATGAGCAGTTCTTC	CASSLLPGVLNEQFF
NA	NA	TRBV2	TRBJ1-5	TGTGCCAGCAGTGAAGCGAGGGATCAGCCCCAGCATTTT	CASSEARDQPQHF
NA	NA	TRBV2	TRBJ2-5	TGTGCCAGCACCGAACTTGTAAATTTCGGAGTCATGAAGACCCAGTACTTC	CASTELVNFGVMKTQYF
TRBD1	NA	TRBV5-3	TRBJ1-2	TGTGCCAGAAGCTGGGACAGGGTCTCCTTGGAAGGCTACACCTTC	CARSWDRVSLEGYTF
TRBD2	NA	TRBV4-2	TRBJ2-2	TGTGCCAGCAGCCAAGTTACCGGGGGGGCCGAGGAGCTGTTTTTT	CASSQVTGGAEELFF
TRBD1	NA	TRBV29-1	TRBJ2-5	TGCAGCGTGGGACAGGGGGCCGTAGAGACCCAGTACTTC	CSVGQGAVETQYF
NA	once	TRBV5-1	TRBJ2-3	TGCGCCAGCAGCTCCAGCGGGCGCGGGTCGGCAGATACGCAGTATTTT	CASSSSGRGSADTQYF
NA	NA	TRBV28	TRBJ2-5	TGTGCCAGCAGAACAGGGAATCAAGAGACCCAGTACTTC	CASRTGNQETQYF
TRBD1	NA	TRBV19	TRBJ1-6	TGTGCCAGTAGTTTCTCGGGACAGGGGAATTCACCCCTCCACTTT	CASSFSGQGNSPLHF
NA	NA	TRBV9	TRBJ1-2	TGTGCCAGCAGCGTAGTAGGAGGGCACGGCTACACCTTC	CASSVVGGHGYTF
NA	NA	TRBV6-5	TRBJ1-6	TGTGCCAGCAGTTACAGCCTTTCGGTCCCCCTCCACTTT	CASSYSLSVPLHF
NA	NA	TRBV18	TRBJ1-5	TGTGCCAGCTCACTTGACAGAAGCGATCAGCCCCAGCATTTT	CASSLDRSDQPQHF
NA	NA	TRBV10-3	TRBJ2-7	TGTGCCATCAGGGCAGACAGGTCCTACGAGCAGTACTTC	CAIRADRSYEQYF
NA	NA	TRBV25-1	TRBJ2-7	TGTGCCAGCAGCCCGTCCAAGGGGGCCTACGAGCAGTACTTC	CASSPSKGAYEQYF
NA	NA	TRBV5-1	TRBJ2-2	TGCGCCAGCAGCCCAGAACGAATTAACACCGGGGAGCTGTTTTTT	CASSPERINTGELFF
NA	NA	TRBV12-5	TRBJ1-4	TGTGCTAGTGGTTTGGACTGGGGAGGAGGTAATGAAAAACTGTTTTTT	CASGLDWGGGNEKLFF
NA	NA	TRBV13	TRBJ1-4	TGTGCCAGCAGCCCCGAGAATCGCAGGGAAATTGGGAAACTGTTTTTT	CASSPENRREIGKLFF